This record concerns one T cell receptor (beta chain) sequence. It has no known antigen specificity. Base qualities are not at hand, and no much larger clone is one base apart. To be included, a participant needed at least one PBMC sample from before ART initiation plus at least two post-ART samples. Every participant with HIV received treatment in the United States of America. Before DNA extraction, cryopreserved samples containing roughly 0.9-11 million PBMC were thawed and washed. At the time of the earliest PBMC sample, participants with HIV were aged between 23 and 54 years. Each participant contributed PBMC samples from 1-4 timepoints before ART initiation and 2-8 timepoints after ART initiation, with a median of 7 samples. For every participant, serial HIV viral load, CD4+ T-cell count, ART history and demographic data were obtained. A Qiagen kit on a QIAcube was used to extract genomic DNA from unsorted PBMC, with samples processed in batches of 12.

A distance of 29 bases separates the germline ends of V and J, which lose 4 bases and 6 bases respectively. Taken from the germline V gene, the CDR1 and CDR2 loops are SGHDT and YYEEEE. The CDR3 holds 19 amino acids from the cysteine to the phenylalanine. Only CDR3 DNA is held: 57 bases, read in frame from base 1. This sample was taken from a study of long-term antiretroviral therapy in people with HIV (dated by TCRdb to the early 2020s). At the level of the whole study: Collection of the earliest samples took place about a decade ahead of the 2015 WHO recommendation for immediate ART, at a time when ART was typically delayed until CD4 counts fell. A retrospective serial study tested whether changes in peripheral blood TRB repertoire composition and diversity were associated with ART initiation and durable HIV suppression. The cohort contributed roughly 190 cryopreserved PBMC samples from 25 to 35 adults with confirmed HIV infection, collected serially over a mean of around six years (range 1-12). Of the approximately 30 participants with HIV, approximately 11 were female. No cross-contamination during QIAcube processing was shown when test extractions of a monoclonal T-cell line were performed alongside about 30 polyclonal samples. Beyond this particular receptor, the publication reports: No data were available on ART adherence, viral resistance or therapy changes, limiting inferences about post-ART repertoire changes. The samples span the years 2004 to 2017, and the ART regimens used at that time may not be as effective as current regimens. Because PBMC availability was limited, only the TCR beta chain was sequenced, with no alpha chain pairing. Unsorted PBMC were profiled instead of sorted CD4+ and CD8+ T cells because pre-ART samples had limited cell numbers. ART initiation was associated with a significant increase in TRB diversity, but diversity stayed significantly below transplant donor controls even after long-term ART. Expanded TRB clones identified before ART initiation dominated the repertoire across all time points, though the dominance fluctuated and decreased in many PLHIV after ART. Narrower CDR3 length ranges were observed in HIV repertoires than in controls, and an antigen-experienced repertoire with only a slight naive shift after ART was suggested by the network structure.

The immunoSEQ hsTCRB v3.0 assay was used at survey level resolution for TRB variable region sequencing. The target sequencing depth for TRB was about 40,000-55,000 T-cell genomes per sample. Pooled TRB libraries were sequenced on an Illumina MiSeq with a v3 150-cycle kit. The paper's processing steps were these. Repertoire analysis ran in R within a reproducible Nextflow workflow covering QC, data transformation and analysis. Custom analyses were implemented in LymphoSeq2, an R package for AIRR-Seq data exploration. A handful of samples that produced fewer than 5000 total TRB sequences were removed, so 188 HIV repertoires were analyzed. Of the roughly 180 retained HIV repertoires, about 60 were collected before and more than 120 after ART initiation. Repertoires were downsampled to 5000 TRB nucleotide sequences, with summary statistics averaged over 100 downsampling iterations. Only TRB sequences with CDR3 regions of at least seven amino acids were retained for analysis. Diversity was assessed using a clonality score derived from Shannon entropy and using the Gini coefficient. In repertoire networks, the top 5000 CDR3 amino acid sequences were linked whenever an edit distance of one separated two sequences. For TRB CDR3 amino acid sequences, antigen specificity groups and MHC restriction were predicted with GLIPH2. To flag known associations with CMV, EBV, HIV or tissue antigens, CDR3 amino acid sequences were compared against VDJdb and McPAS-TCR. Pre-ART, post-ART and control groups were compared with Wilcoxon signed-rank tests and Holm-Bonferroni correction. Held by TCRdb, this immuneACCESS table contains in-frame sequences only and omits some clones. Under half of the omission traces to an unresolved V gene where checked; the cause of the rest is unknown. The V and J calls and clone size come from that table; D and trimming were worked out from the DNA. In all, the sample holds approximately 28,000 clones, and more than 75% of those were seen once. The ten largest clones take up 7% to 10% of the sample.

The chain links TRBV5-6 with TRBJ2-1, with TRBD2 perhaps the D gene, on 5 matching bases. The sequence was collected from a man aged 40-50 years with HIV. Source: unsorted PBMCs, taken 4.7 to 5 years after starting antiretroviral therapy. The nucleotides read TGTGCCAGCAGCCGAAGTCAACGTTCACGGACTGTCTCCGTCAATGAGCAGTTCTTC. This sequence encodes CASSRSQRSRTVSVNEQFF.